The rows below give T cell receptor beta chains drawn from one sample of a study of cytomegalovirus exposure and HLA in healthy donors. The repertoire was sequenced with immunoSEQ multiplex PCR; TCRdb's copy has only in-frame clones and lacks some. The table includes approximately 87,000 clones, about 83% detected once. Sequencing was carried out using PBMCs. The origin of the receptors is a woman in her late teens or twenties in good health and CMV-seropositive. The CDR3 runs from the conserved cysteine through the conserved F or W. Fields, in order: V gene, clone size, D gene, J gene, CDR3 DNA, CDR3 protein. The D gene is left open where the match is weak. Expanded clones get a size class; other rows say once, few or many, or leave the size out.

TRBV4-2,few,TRBD2,TRBJ2-3,TGTGCCAGCAGTAGGACTAGCGGGGGGGGTGTAGATACGCAGTATTTT,CASSRTSGGGVDTQYF
TRBV10-3,once,NA,TRBJ2-4,TGCGCCATCAGTGACCCGACAGTAGCCAAAAACATTCAGTACTTC,CAISDPTVAKNIQYF
TRBV2,NA,NA,TRBJ2-5,TGTGCCAGCAGAAATCCCAGGGGCCTTCAAGAGACCCAGTACTTC,CASRNPRGLQETQYF
TRBV25-1,NA,NA,TRBJ1-3,TGTGCCAGCAGCCTCGCAGGAGGAAACACCATATATTTT,CASSLAGGNTIYF
TRBV5-1,once,NA,TRBJ2-7,TGCGCCAGCAGCTTGTTCCCGGATATGCAGGGGCAGTACTTC,CASSLFPDMQGQYF
TRBV28,NA,NA,TRBJ2-7,TGTGCCAGCAGTTTGCCATCCCGGATCCAGGACTCCTACGAGCAGTACTTC,CASSLPSRIQDSYEQYF
TRBV13,NA,NA,TRBJ2-3,TGTGCCAGCAGCTCCCGTCTCGACAGAGATACGCAGTATTTT,CASSSRLDRDTQYF
TRBV5-6,NA,NA,TRBJ1-1,TGTGCCAGCAGCTTGGTCGGCACTGAAGCTTTCTTT,CASSLVGTEAFF
TRBV6-1,NA,TRBD1,TRBJ2-7,TGTGCCAGTCAGCCGGGACAGACCTACGAGCAGTACTTC,CASQPGQTYEQYF
TRBV4-1,NA,TRBD1,TRBJ1-3,TGCGCCAGCAGCGAATTCGTGGAGACAGGGACGAACTCTGGAAACACCATATATTTT,CASSEFVETGTNSGNTIYF
TRBV27,NA,TRBD1,TRBJ1-2,TGTGCCAGCAGTGAACTACAGGGGGGGTCGATCTATGGCTACACCTTC,CASSELQGGSIYGYTF
TRBV10-1,NA,TRBD1,TRBJ1-1,TGCGCCAGCAGTCAGACAGGGGGGAACACTGAAGCTTTCTTT,CASSQTGGNTEAFF
TRBV18,NA,TRBD1,TRBJ1-3,TGTGCCAGCTCACCAACGACAGGGTATGGAAACACCATATATTTT,CASSPTTGYGNTIYF
TRBV27,NA,TRBD1,TRBJ2-7,TGTGCCAGCAGTCCGACAGGGGTCGAGCAGTACTTC,CASSPTGVEQYF
TRBV7-9,NA,NA,TRBJ1-6,TGTGCCAGCAGCGCAATATCGGACGGGGATAATTCACCCCTCCACTTT,CASSAISDGDNSPLHF
TRBV5-1,NA,TRBD2,TRBJ2-1,TGCGCCAGCAGCCGGACTAGCGGGAATTACAATGAGCAGTTCTTC,CASSRTSGNYNEQFF
TRBV7-9,NA,TRBD1,TRBJ2-2,TGTGCCAGCAGCTTGGGATGGGGGACAGCGAACACCGGGGAGCTGTTTTTT,CASSLGWGTANTGELFF